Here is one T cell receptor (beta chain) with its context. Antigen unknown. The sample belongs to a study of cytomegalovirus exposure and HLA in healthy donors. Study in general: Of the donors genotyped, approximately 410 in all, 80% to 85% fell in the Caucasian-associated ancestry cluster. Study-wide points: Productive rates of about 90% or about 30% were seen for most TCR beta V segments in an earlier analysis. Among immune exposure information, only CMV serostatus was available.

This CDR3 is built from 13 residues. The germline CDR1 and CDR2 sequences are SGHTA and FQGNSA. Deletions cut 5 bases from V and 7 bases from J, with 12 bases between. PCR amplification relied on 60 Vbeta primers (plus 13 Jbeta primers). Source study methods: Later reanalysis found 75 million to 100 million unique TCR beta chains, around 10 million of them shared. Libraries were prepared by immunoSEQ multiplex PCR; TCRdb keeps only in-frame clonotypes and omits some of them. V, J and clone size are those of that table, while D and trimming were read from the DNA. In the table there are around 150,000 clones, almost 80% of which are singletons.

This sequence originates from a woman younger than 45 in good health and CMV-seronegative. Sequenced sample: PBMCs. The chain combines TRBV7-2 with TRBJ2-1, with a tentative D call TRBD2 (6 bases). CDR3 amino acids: CASSLDSGNEQFF. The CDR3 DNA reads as TGTGCCAGCAGCCTCGACAGCGGGAATGAGCAGTTCTTC.